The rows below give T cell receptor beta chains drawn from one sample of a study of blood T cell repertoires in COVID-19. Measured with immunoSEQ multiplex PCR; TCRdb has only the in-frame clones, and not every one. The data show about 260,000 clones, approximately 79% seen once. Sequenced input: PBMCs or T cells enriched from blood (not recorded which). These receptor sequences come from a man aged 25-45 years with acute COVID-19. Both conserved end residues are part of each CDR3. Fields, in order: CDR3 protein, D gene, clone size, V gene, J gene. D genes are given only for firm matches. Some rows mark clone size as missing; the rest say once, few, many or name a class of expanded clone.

CDR3 protein: CASSLRGVGDSYNEQFF; D gene: .; clone size: .; V gene: TRBV5-1; J gene: TRBJ2-1
CDR3 protein: CAMNTGVSTDTQYF; D gene: TRBD1; clone size: .; V gene: TRBV7-9; J gene: TRBJ2-3
CDR3 protein: CASSEITPQFF; D gene: .; clone size: once; V gene: TRBV2; J gene: TRBJ2-1
CDR3 protein: CASSLDVGGYNEQFF; D gene: .; clone size: few; V gene: TRBV7-6; J gene: TRBJ2-1
CDR3 protein: CAISDGLAGGRYEQFF; D gene: TRBD2; clone size: once; V gene: TRBV10-3; J gene: TRBJ2-1
CDR3 protein: CASSIRRAASTGNTIYF; D gene: .; clone size: few; V gene: TRBV19; J gene: TRBJ1-3
CDR3 protein: CASDNQGARTEAFF; D gene: TRBD1; clone size: .; V gene: TRBV28; J gene: TRBJ1-1
CDR3 protein: CASSLDRNQPQHF; D gene: .; clone size: .; V gene: TRBV3-1/TRBV3-2; J gene: TRBJ1-5
CDR3 protein: CASSFQAGTGSYNEQFF; D gene: TRBD1; clone size: .; V gene: TRBV9; J gene: TRBJ2-1
CDR3 protein: CASRQQGSTYGYTF; D gene: TRBD1; clone size: .; V gene: TRBV3-1/TRBV3-2; J gene: TRBJ1-2
CDR3 protein: CASSLDLERETQYF; D gene: .; clone size: .; V gene: TRBV14; J gene: TRBJ2-5
CDR3 protein: CASSLRGQPRNGYTF; D gene: .; clone size: few; V gene: TRBV28; J gene: TRBJ1-2
CDR3 protein: CASSPADRGRISEAFF; D gene: TRBD1; clone size: once; V gene: TRBV18; J gene: TRBJ1-1
CDR3 protein: CSVEKRTNTGELFF; D gene: .; clone size: few; V gene: TRBV29-1; J gene: TRBJ2-2
CDR3 protein: CASSYGIQETQYF; D gene: .; clone size: .; V gene: TRBV9; J gene: TRBJ2-5
CDR3 protein: CASSLRGLQPESPLHF; D gene: .; clone size: few; V gene: TRBV7-2; J gene: TRBJ1-6
CDR3 protein: CASSPRQGVSGYTF; D gene: TRBD1; clone size: few; V gene: TRBV18; J gene: TRBJ1-2
CDR3 protein: CAVGEGGLTRVSPLHF; D gene: .; clone size: .; V gene: TRBV7-9; J gene: TRBJ1-6
CDR3 protein: CASGDSGTVYGYTF; D gene: TRBD1; clone size: .; V gene: TRBV6-5; J gene: TRBJ1-2
CDR3 protein: CASSRYSPGDTEAFF; D gene: .; clone size: .; V gene: TRBV19; J gene: TRBJ1-1
CDR3 protein: CASSLGGLAGRETQYF; D gene: TRBD2; clone size: .; V gene: TRBV11-1; J gene: TRBJ2-5
CDR3 protein: CASSFFSGQPQHF; D gene: .; clone size: .; V gene: TRBV5-5; J gene: TRBJ1-5
CDR3 protein: CASAGRQYGNTIYF; D gene: .; clone size: .; V gene: TRBV25-1; J gene: TRBJ1-3
CDR3 protein: CASTTGGASNQPQHF; D gene: TRBD1; clone size: once; V gene: TRBV28; J gene: TRBJ1-5
CDR3 protein: CAGGSGSHTEAFF; D gene: .; clone size: .; V gene: TRBV28; J gene: TRBJ1-1
CDR3 protein: CASTKSTDTQYF; D gene: .; clone size: .; V gene: TRBV25-1; J gene: TRBJ2-3
CDR3 protein: CATSRDGTGGINTIYF; D gene: TRBD1; clone size: .; V gene: TRBV15; J gene: TRBJ1-3
CDR3 protein: CARSLAVWVRGPYGYTF; D gene: .; clone size: .; V gene: TRBV5-3; J gene: TRBJ1-2
CDR3 protein: CASRSGQTTYNEQFF; D gene: TRBD1; clone size: .; V gene: TRBV2; J gene: TRBJ2-1
CDR3 protein: CASSLAGLAGGRGDTQYF; D gene: TRBD2; clone size: .; V gene: TRBV11-1; J gene: TRBJ2-3
CDR3 protein: CATSRDRSNYGYTF; D gene: .; clone size: few; V gene: TRBV15; J gene: TRBJ1-2
CDR3 protein: CASSAPVGGRAPKETQYF; D gene: TRBD2; clone size: .; V gene: TRBV9; J gene: TRBJ2-5
CDR3 protein: CSVDLAVSSYNEQFF; D gene: .; clone size: .; V gene: TRBV29-1; J gene: TRBJ2-1
CDR3 protein: CASSQVINTEAFF; D gene: .; clone size: .; V gene: TRBV14; J gene: TRBJ1-1
CDR3 protein: CASSQGAEQFF; D gene: .; clone size: .; V gene: TRBV7-8; J gene: TRBJ2-1
CDR3 protein: CASSIGRQGVITLHF; D gene: .; clone size: .; V gene: TRBV19; J gene: TRBJ1-6
CDR3 protein: CASKGDREVYGYTF; D gene: TRBD1; clone size: .; V gene: TRBV7-8; J gene: TRBJ1-2
CDR3 protein: CASSPDRVSEKLFF; D gene: TRBD1; clone size: .; V gene: TRBV28; J gene: TRBJ1-4
CDR3 protein: CASSGGLTSYNEQFF; D gene: .; clone size: few; V gene: TRBV7-2; J gene: TRBJ2-1
CDR3 protein: CASSDLTYGNQPQHF; D gene: .; clone size: .; V gene: TRBV2; J gene: TRBJ1-5
CDR3 protein: CASSQEGLGRNEKLFF; D gene: .; clone size: .; V gene: TRBV4-1; J gene: TRBJ1-4
CDR3 protein: CASSYGDRGNTEAFF; D gene: TRBD1; clone size: .; V gene: TRBV6-5; J gene: TRBJ1-1
CDR3 protein: CATSDRLAGVRGETQYF; D gene: TRBD2; clone size: .; V gene: TRBV24-1; J gene: TRBJ2-5
CDR3 protein: CASSPDRAIGELFF; D gene: TRBD1; clone size: .; V gene: TRBV7-2; J gene: TRBJ2-2
CDR3 protein: CASSLRGREKLFF; D gene: .; clone size: .; V gene: TRBV27; J gene: TRBJ1-4
CDR3 protein: CASSFTGDSGNTIYF; D gene: TRBD1; clone size: .; V gene: TRBV11-2; J gene: TRBJ1-3
CDR3 protein: CASSSPRQGAGNTEAFF; D gene: TRBD1; clone size: .; V gene: TRBV5-5; J gene: TRBJ1-1
CDR3 protein: CASNTGARETQYF; D gene: .; clone size: .; V gene: TRBV19; J gene: TRBJ2-5
CDR3 protein: CASSAASDRGNTIYF; D gene: .; clone size: .; V gene: TRBV6-5; J gene: TRBJ1-3
CDR3 protein: CASSLATQGESLF; D gene: TRBD1; clone size: .; V gene: TRBV7-9; J gene: TRBJ1-1
CDR3 protein: CASSDRGYGYTF; D gene: .; clone size: .; V gene: TRBV6-4; J gene: TRBJ1-2
CDR3 protein: CASSSGRGWEKLFF; D gene: TRBD1; clone size: .; V gene: TRBV6-5; J gene: TRBJ1-4
CDR3 protein: CSVDSGNTIYF; D gene: .; clone size: .; V gene: TRBV29-1; J gene: TRBJ1-3
CDR3 protein: CAISPGGGPGGYTF; D gene: .; clone size: .; V gene: TRBV10-3; J gene: TRBJ1-2
CDR3 protein: CASSIDFSTPNSPLHF; D gene: .; clone size: once; V gene: TRBV19; J gene: TRBJ1-6